This T cell receptor beta chain was found in a study of blood T cells in healthy people across ages. Findings and caveats of the study: Nothing was known about donor CMV status, and this possibly confounded expanded clonotype changes. Roughly linearly, TCR beta diversity per million T cells fell as age increased.

This clonotype was seen at least ten times. Its antigen remains unidentified. Donation came from healthy Caucasian individuals in Russia who were aged about 6 to 95. PCR was performed a second time for about 7 to 11 cycles using a sample-barcoded 5' primer and a J-beta primer mix. Template switching added a 12-random-nucleotide identifier to every cDNA molecule. TCRdb re-analysed the 5' RACE reads in MiXCR, keeping a single row per CDR3 protein. Among about 1.7 million distinct CDR3 sequences listed, roughly 30% were seen once. Sequenced: blood. This TCR was sampled from a woman in her 30s in good health.

CDR3 DNA sequence: TGTGCCAGCAGTGCGACATCAGGTTACCAAGAGACCCAGTACTTC. Amino acid sequence: CASSATSGYQETQYF. This rearrangement joins TRBV5-4 to TRBJ2-5, with unresolved D. V was trimmed by 5 bases and J by 0 bases, leaving 14 bases between them. The CDR3 has 15 residues. Germline CDR1 is SGHNT and CDR2 is YYREEE (reference sequence).